Listed below are T cell receptor beta chains from one sample, sequenced in a study of a mutant IDH1 vaccine in newly diagnosed glioma. Profiling relied on immunoSEQ multiplex PCR, and the TCRdb table lists in-frame clones only, not all of them. The sample holds some 60,000 clones, about nine tenths seen once. Their antigen targets remain unknown. Sequencing used PBMCs, obtained from a glioma patient whose treatment included an IDH1 peptide vaccine. All receptors come from a man in his forties or fifties with glioma. Each CDR3 is given without its conserved first and last residue. The order of the fields is J gene, V gene, CDR3 protein.

TRBJ1-4,TRBV5-1,ASSPGLRLSEKLF
TRBJ1-2,TRBV5-4,ASSAGQGYGYT
TRBJ2-7,TRBV18,ASSIADPPYEQY
TRBJ1-4,TRBV6-5,ASSYSPGGTDEKLF
TRBJ2-3,TRBV7-3,ASSLGTGVLQY
TRBJ1-1,TRBV19,ASSSRPGLSEAF
TRBJ1-4,TRBV19,ASRREGTVNEKLF
TRBJ2-7,TRBV19,ASSIAGGLLNEQY
TRBJ2-4,TRBV5-8,ASSLDPGARRETVKNIQY
TRBJ2-5,TRBV7-2,ASSLSGYQETQY
TRBJ2-7,TRBV5-1,ASSFGTSLYEQY
TRBJ2-5,TRBV5-4,ASSFPGSGRLKETQY
TRBJ2-1,TRBV29-1,SAEGRSYNEQF
TRBJ2-2,TRBV9,ASSPRRGELTGELF